Sequencing of this T cell receptor beta chain was carried out in a study of blood T cell repertoires in COVID-19. Study details: Acute-phase and convalescent COVID-19 samples originated in the United States, Italy and Spain. T cells, B-cell-depleted T cells, or PBMCs supplied cDNA or gDNA.

In the original analysis: It was from reference gene primer amplification that nucleated cell counts were estimated. Sequencing was performed with immunoSEQ multiplex PCR; in TCRdb, only in-frame clones are kept and a portion is missing. The V and J calls and clone size are taken from that table; D and trimming were inferred from the DNA. Seen here are more than 110,000 clones, 70% to 90% observed once, and the top ten hold just under 3%. Looked up from germline, CDR1 is LNHDA and CDR2 is SQIVND (reference sequence). The CDR3 is made up of 15 amino acids. V shed 3 bases and J shed 7 bases, with 15 bases lying between them.

The TCR was taken from a man over 45 with acute or convalescent COVID-19. The sample taken for sequencing was peripheral blood. This chain uses TRBV19 with TRBJ2-2; tentative D call: TRBD1 (6 bases). CDR3 bases: TGTGCCAGTAGTATCAACGCAGGGGTCGACGGGGAGCTGTTTTTT. Protein product: CASSINAGVDGELFF.